This T cell receptor beta chain was identified in a study of blood T cells in healthy people across ages. The sample holds a few counts of this clonotype. A second 7 to 11 cycle PCR used barcoded and J-beta primers. One entry per CDR3 protein results from TCRdb running MiXCR on the 5' RACE reads. The repertoire holds approximately 800,000 distinct CDR3 sequences, with roughly 34% as singletons. J was trimmed by 3 bases and V by 2 bases; bases with no gene match: 6. CDR1 is SGDLS, CDR2 YYNGEE, per germline. The CDR3 covers 15 residues. The TCR was taken from a man younger than 35 in good health. V gene TRBV9 combines with J gene TRBJ2-3; 7 bases map to TRBD1. The sequenced sample consisted of blood. CDR3 nucleotides: TGTGCCAGCAGCGTCTTGGACAGGAAAACAGATACGCAGTATTTT. Translation: CASSVLDRKTDTQYF.